A selection of T cell receptor beta chains follows, all from one sample in a study of PD-1 blockade in classical Hodgkin lymphoma. Measured with immunoSEQ multiplex PCR; TCRdb has only the in-frame clones, and not every one. This sample has some 58,000 clones; approximately 94% occur once, and the top ten carry about 8%. The sequences come from peripheral blood mononuclear cells (PBMCs), collected before the fourth cycle of nivolumab. The source is a human donor with classical Hodgkin lymphoma. CDR3s include the opening cysteine and the closing phenylalanine or tryptophan. The order of the fields is CDR3 protein, CDR3 DNA, clone size, D gene, J gene, V gene, CDR3 length. D genes are given only for firm matches. Clone size appears in some rows only: once, few, many, or a class for an expanded clone.

CDR3: CSVGADWEQYF
DNA: TGCAGCGTTGGCGCCGACTGGGAGCAGTACTTC
size: few
D: -
J: TRBJ2-7
V: TRBV29-1
length: 11

CDR3: CASSLGNRDGNTIYF
DNA: TGTGCCAGCAGCTTGGGAAACAGGGACGGAAACACCATATATTTT
size: -
D: -
J: TRBJ1-3
V: TRBV5-4
length: 15

CDR3: CVRSLEGCQPQHF
DNA: TGTGTCAGAAGCTTAGAAGGGTGTCAGCCCCAGCATTTT
size: few
D: -
J: TRBJ1-5
V: TRBV7-5
length: 13

CDR3: CASSVGDGETEQFF
DNA: TGTGCCAGCAGCGTAGGGGACGGTGAGACAGAGCAGTTCTTC
size: -
D: -
J: TRBJ2-1
V: TRBV9
length: 14

CDR3: CASRQLNEQFF
DNA: TGTGCCAGCAGACAGTTGAATGAGCAGTTCTTC
size: -
D: -
J: TRBJ2-1
V: TRBV11-2
length: 11

CDR3: CASSQEVPRTSTPYEQYF
DNA: TGCGCCAGCAGCCAAGAAGTGCCCCGTACCTCAACCCCCTACGAGCAGTACTTC
size: -
D: -
J: TRBJ2-7
V: TRBV4-1
length: 18

CDR3: CASSPPPGGEQFF
DNA: TGTGCCAGCAGTCCCCCGCCAGGTGGTGAGCAGTTCTTC
size: once
D: -
J: TRBJ2-1
V: TRBV27
length: 13

CDR3: CATSRGQETQYF
DNA: TGTGCCACCAGCAGGGGCCAAGAGACCCAGTACTTC
size: -
D: -
J: TRBJ2-5
V: TRBV15
length: 12

CDR3: CASSQATPGTSFNEQFF
DNA: TGCGCCAGCAGCCAAGCAACTCCCGGGACTAGCTTCAATGAGCAGTTCTTC
size: once
D: TRBD2
J: TRBJ2-1
V: TRBV4-1
length: 17

CDR3: CASTTGGQPQHF
DNA: TGTGCCAGCACCACAGGGGGTCAGCCCCAGCATTTT
size: -
D: TRBD1
J: TRBJ1-5
V: TRBV27
length: 12

CDR3: CASSLADYNEQFF
DNA: TGTGCCAGCTCCCTAGCGGATTACAATGAGCAGTTCTTC
size: -
D: TRBD2
J: TRBJ2-1
V: TRBV7-3
length: 13

CDR3: CASSQGEQGPTYNEQFF
DNA: TGCGCCAGCAGCCAAGGTGAACAGGGGCCCACCTACAATGAGCAGTTCTTC
size: -
D: TRBD1
J: TRBJ2-1
V: TRBV4-1
length: 17

CDR3: CASSLLAGPSSYNEQFF
DNA: TGTGCCAGCAGCTTATTAGCGGGGCCGAGCTCCTACAATGAGCAGTTCTTC
size: -
D: TRBD2
J: TRBJ2-1
V: TRBV5-6
length: 17

CDR3: CAGGSDTNEKLFF
DNA: TGTGCCGGGGGCAGCGACACTAATGAAAAACTGTTTTTT
size: -
D: -
J: TRBJ1-4
V: TRBV7-9
length: 13

CDR3: CASSLSGAPAYNEQFF
DNA: TGTGCCAGCAGCTTATCTGGGGCGCCGGCCTACAATGAGCAGTTCTTC
size: -
D: -
J: TRBJ2-1
V: TRBV7-2
length: 16

CDR3: CASSLGENTEAFF
DNA: TGTGCCAGCAGCTTAGGGGAGAACACTGAAGCTTTCTTT
size: -
D: -
J: TRBJ1-1
V: TRBV13
length: 13

CDR3: CASSLSGNEQFF
DNA: TGTGCCAGCAGCTTATCCGGCAATGAGCAGTTCTTC
size: -
D: -
J: TRBJ2-1
V: TRBV7-9
length: 12

CDR3: CASSQGVQGGTEAFF
DNA: TGCGCCAGCAGCCAAGGCGTACAGGGCGGCACTGAAGCTTTCTTT
size: -
D: -
J: TRBJ1-1
V: TRBV4-1
length: 15

CDR3: CASSYTDMTGGYTF
DNA: TGTGCCAGCAGCTACACAGACATGACGGGTGGCTACACCTTC
size: once
D: -
J: TRBJ1-2
V: TRBV11-1
length: 14

CDR3: CASSEYPGDIQYF
DNA: TGTGCCAGCTCCGAATATCCAGGGGACATTCAGTACTTC
size: few
D: -
J: TRBJ2-4
V: TRBV6-4
length: 13

CDR3: CASSFSSPSVLNQPQHF
DNA: TGTGCCAGCAGTTTCTCTTCTCCCAGTGTGCTTAATCAGCCCCAGCATTTT
size: once
D: -
J: TRBJ1-5
V: TRBV28
length: 17

CDR3: CASTRTTLDQPQHF
DNA: TGTGCCAGCACCCGGACCACTCTGGATCAGCCCCAGCATTTT
size: -
D: -
J: TRBJ1-5
V: TRBV6-6
length: 14

CDR3: CSATIGFGSGYTF
DNA: TGCAGCGCCACCATTGGGTTTGGGAGTGGCTACACCTTC
size: -
D: -
J: TRBJ1-2
V: TRBV29-1
length: 13

CDR3: CASSYLRTGDRGEQFF
DNA: TGTGCCAGCAGTTACCTTAGGACAGGGGATCGCGGTGAGCAGTTCTTC
size: once
D: TRBD1
J: TRBJ2-1
V: TRBV6-5
length: 16

CDR3: CASSPGQNTGELFF
DNA: TGTGCCAGCAGCCCCGGACAGAACACCGGGGAGCTGTTTTTT
size: -
D: -
J: TRBJ2-2
V: TRBV7-7
length: 14

CDR3: CASGRQGPTEAFF
DNA: TGTGCCAGTGGGAGGCAGGGACCCACTGAAGCTTTCTTT
size: -
D: -
J: TRBJ1-1
V: TRBV27
length: 13

CDR3: CASSLFSSGGRSGEQYF
DNA: TGTGCCAGCAGTTTATTTTCTAGCGGGGGACGGAGCGGCGAGCAGTACTTC
size: -
D: TRBD2
J: TRBJ2-7
V: TRBV27
length: 17

CDR3: CASSFPRESGEKLFF
DNA: TGTGCCAGCAGTTTCCCCAGGGAGAGTGGTGAAAAACTGTTTTTT
size: -
D: -
J: TRBJ1-4
V: TRBV28
length: 15

CDR3: CASSLGGQGAYNEQFF
DNA: TGTGCCAGCAGCTTAGGCGGACAGGGGGCTTACAATGAGCAGTTCTTC
size: -
D: TRBD1
J: TRBJ2-1
V: TRBV13
length: 16

CDR3: CASSSPDLTGDYGYTF
DNA: TGTGCCAGCAGTTCTCCTGACCTTACAGGAGACTATGGCTACACCTTC
size: -
D: -
J: TRBJ1-2
V: TRBV28
length: 16

CDR3: CASSGYNEQFF
DNA: TGTGCCAGCAGTGGTTACAATGAGCAGTTCTTC
size: -
D: -
J: TRBJ2-1
V: TRBV2
length: 11

CDR3: CASNLGVLNSPLHF
DNA: TGTGCCAGTAATCTGGGGGTACTAAATTCACCCCTCCACTTT
size: -
D: -
J: TRBJ1-6
V: TRBV19
length: 14

CDR3: CASTGDSNQPQHF
DNA: TGTGCCAGTACAGGGGATAGCAATCAGCCCCAGCATTTT
size: -
D: -
J: TRBJ1-5
V: TRBV19
length: 13

CDR3: CASSYRSLAFF
DNA: TGTGCCAGCAGTTACCGGTCCCTCGCTTTCTTT
size: -
D: -
J: TRBJ1-1
V: TRBV6-5
length: 11

CDR3: CASSFPGPMNTEAFF
DNA: TGTGCCAGCAGCTTCCCAGGGCCCATGAACACTGAAGCTTTCTTT
size: -
D: -
J: TRBJ1-1
V: TRBV7-8
length: 15

CDR3: CASSPGANVLTF
DNA: TGTGCCAGCAGCCCAGGGGCCAACGTCCTGACTTTC
size: -
D: -
J: TRBJ2-6
V: TRBV27
length: 12

CDR3: CASSFHRGQAENSPLHF
DNA: TGTGCCAGCAGCTTCCACCGCGGACAGGCTGAGAATTCACCCCTCCACTTT
size: -
D: TRBD1
J: TRBJ1-6
V: TRBV11-2
length: 17

CDR3: CASSLRLAGSSYEQYF
DNA: TGTGCCAGCAGCTTAAGACTAGCGGGTAGCTCCTACGAGCAGTACTTC
size: once
D: TRBD2
J: TRBJ2-7
V: TRBV11-2
length: 16

CDR3: CAISEPGDFTKPYNSPLHF
DNA: TGTGCCATCAGTGAGCCGGGAGACTTTACGAAGCCCTATAATTCACCCCTCCACTTT
size: -
D: -
J: TRBJ1-6
V: TRBV10-3
length: 19

CDR3: CASSTSIADEQFF
DNA: TGTGCCAGCAGTACCTCCATCGCCGATGAGCAGTTCTTC
size: -
D: -
J: TRBJ2-1
V: TRBV6-6
length: 13

CDR3: CASSLGLGNNEQFF
DNA: TGTGCCAGCAGCTTAGGACTAGGGAACAATGAGCAGTTCTTC
size: -
D: -
J: TRBJ2-1
V: TRBV7-2
length: 14

CDR3: CASSPSGTPNTQYF
DNA: TGTGCCAGCAGCCCATCCGGGACCCCGAATACGCAGTATTTT
size: -
D: -
J: TRBJ2-3
V: TRBV11-2
length: 14

CDR3: CASSGRQDPYEQYF
DNA: TGCGCCAGCAGTGGTCGACAGGACCCCTACGAGCAGTACTTC
size: -
D: -
J: TRBJ2-7
V: TRBV10-1
length: 14

CDR3: CASSTVNYNSPLHF
DNA: TGTGCCAGCTCGACAGTAAACTATAATTCACCCCTCCACTTT
size: -
D: -
J: TRBJ1-6
V: TRBV19
length: 14

CDR3: CASSLVGEGSPLHF
DNA: TGCGCCAGCAGCTTGGTGGGGGAAGGGTCACCCCTCCACTTT
size: -
D: -
J: TRBJ1-6
V: TRBV5-1
length: 14

CDR3: CASSEVPGSYNSPLHF
DNA: TGTGCCAGCAGTGAAGTTCCGGGGTCCTATAATTCACCCCTCCACTTT
size: -
D: -
J: TRBJ1-6
V: TRBV2
length: 16

CDR3: CASSIQGAGGELFF
DNA: TGTGCCAGCAGTATACAGGGGGCCGGCGGGGAGCTGTTTTTT
size: -
D: TRBD1
J: TRBJ2-2
V: TRBV9
length: 14

CDR3: CASSGTGVYEQYF
DNA: TGTGCCAGCTCCGGGACAGGTGTCTACGAGCAGTACTTC
size: -
D: TRBD1
J: TRBJ2-7
V: TRBV6-5
length: 13

CDR3: CASSLEGQGVTGELFF
DNA: TGCGCCAGCAGCTTGGAGGGACAGGGGGTTACCGGGGAGCTGTTTTTT
size: -
D: TRBD1
J: TRBJ2-2
V: TRBV5-1
length: 16

CDR3: CASSLGSSGANVLTF
DNA: TGTGCCAGCAGCTTAGGGTCCTCTGGGGCCAACGTCCTGACTTTC
size: -
D: -
J: TRBJ2-6
V: TRBV7-9
length: 15

CDR3: CSARLGNEQFF
DNA: TGCAGTGCAAGACTGGGAAATGAGCAGTTCTTC
size: -
D: -
J: TRBJ2-1
V: TRBV20-1
length: 11

CDR3: CASSPPHRGARAFF
DNA: TGTGCCAGCAGTCCCCCCCACAGGGGGGCGCGAGCTTTCTTT
size: -
D: TRBD1
J: TRBJ1-1
V: TRBV28
length: 14

CDR3: CASSKTGALDTQYF
DNA: TGTGCCAGCAGCAAGACAGGGGCCCTAGATACGCAGTATTTT
size: -
D: TRBD1
J: TRBJ2-3
V: TRBV6-6
length: 14

CDR3: CASSHDRSNQPQHF
DNA: TGTGCCAGCTCACATGACAGAAGCAATCAGCCCCAGCATTTT
size: -
D: -
J: TRBJ1-5
V: TRBV18
length: 14

CDR3: CATSRAQGTTDTQYF
DNA: TGTGCCACCAGCAGAGCTCAAGGAACCACAGATACGCAGTATTTT
size: once
D: -
J: TRBJ2-3
V: TRBV15
length: 15

CDR3: CASSPQGEKLFF
DNA: TGTGCCAGCAGTCCGCAGGGGGAGAAGCTGTTTTTT
size: -
D: TRBD1
J: TRBJ2-2
V: TRBV6-5
length: 12

CDR3: CASSSLETQYF
DNA: TGTGCCAGCAGTAGTCTGGAGACCCAGTACTTC
size: -
D: -
J: TRBJ2-5
V: TRBV28
length: 11

CDR3: CASSAQGSTQYF
DNA: TGTGCCAGCAGCGCGCAGGGGTCGACCCAGTACTTC
size: once
D: -
J: TRBJ2-5
V: TRBV9
length: 12